The clone carrying this T cell receptor (beta chain) was counted at least ten times. Its target is unknown. Indicated time point: newly diagnosed GD, antithyroid drugs for less than 3 months. There was RNA extracted from PBMCs, and the TCR library was made from it. The V segment lost 1 base and the J segment 6 bases; nucleotides outside the gene matches: 4. Germline-derived CDR1 and CDR2 are LNHNV and YYDKDF (reference sequence). The length of the CDR3 is 15 residues. The sample is drawn from a study of regulatory T cells in long-lasting Graves disease. Findings of the study overall: A limited number of samples was an acknowledged limitation.

Relying on iRepertoire HTBI primers and Arm-PCR of CDR3 regions, the team built TCR beta libraries. TCRdb redid the calling of the multiplex PCR reads with MiXCR, one entry per CDR3 protein. The sample yields 350,000 to 450,000 distinct CDR3 sequences, about an eighth seen once. This sample was shared with a second study, whose subject was T cells in Graves' hyperthyroidism and ophthalmopathy. That source notes: Patients aged 18 to 65 had newly diagnosed hyperthyroidism lasting under 2 months. It was uncontrolled infection, other autoimmune disease, pregnancy or lactation that excluded patients. Clinical symptoms, serum thyroxine and TRAb, thyroid ultrasound and orbital computed tomography were used for the diagnoses.

The source was peripheral blood mononuclear cells (PBMCs), collected at new diagnosis, from a patient treated with antithyroid drugs. The clonotype originates from a woman aged 18 to 35 with Graves disease. The chain links TRBV15 to TRBJ2-1; 9 positions match TRBD2. The CDR3 is CATSRVAGAPNEQFF. The CDR3 bases are TGTGCCACCAGCAGAGTAGCGGGAGCCCCCAATGAGCAGTTCTTC.